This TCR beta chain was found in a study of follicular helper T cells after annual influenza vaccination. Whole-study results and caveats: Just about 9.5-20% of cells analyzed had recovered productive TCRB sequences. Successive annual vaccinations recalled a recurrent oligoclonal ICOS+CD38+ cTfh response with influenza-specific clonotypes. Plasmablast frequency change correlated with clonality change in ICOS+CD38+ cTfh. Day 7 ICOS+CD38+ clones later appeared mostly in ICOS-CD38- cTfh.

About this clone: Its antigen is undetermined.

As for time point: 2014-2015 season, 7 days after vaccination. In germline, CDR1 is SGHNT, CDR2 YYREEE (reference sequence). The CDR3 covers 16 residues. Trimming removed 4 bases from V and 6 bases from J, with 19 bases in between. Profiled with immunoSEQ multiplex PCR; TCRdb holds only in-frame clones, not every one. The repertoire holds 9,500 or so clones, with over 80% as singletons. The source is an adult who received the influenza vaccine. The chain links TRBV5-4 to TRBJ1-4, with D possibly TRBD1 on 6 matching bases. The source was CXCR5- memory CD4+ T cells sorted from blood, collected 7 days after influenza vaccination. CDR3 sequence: CASSEGRGAEDEKLFF. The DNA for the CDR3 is TGTGCCAGCAGCGAGGGACGGGGGGCCGAAGATGAAAAACTGTTTTTT.